The 25 T cell receptor beta chains below all came from one sample that was sequenced in a study of shared clonotypes between healthy human individuals. The protocol was immunoSEQ multiplex PCR, while the TCRdb copy is restricted to in-frame clones and leaves out a portion. The sample has a few hundred thousand clones, 74% seen once; the top ten hold 10%. The sequenced sample consisted of memory CD4+ T cells sorted from blood. The subset was: CD45RA-negative fraction. The receptor set was obtained from a man aged 25 to 45 in good health.

This clone was observed a handful of times. J is TRBJ2-1 and V is TRBV5-4; D gene uncertain. There are 12 residues in the CDR3. V shed 1 base and J shed 5 bases, with 4 bases lying between them. The germline V gene has CDR1 SGHNT and CDR2 YYREEE (reference sequence). The CDR3 bases are TGTGCCAGCAGCTTGAGACACAATGAGCAGTTCTTC. Residues: CASSLRHNEQFF.

V is TRBV19 and J is TRBJ1-3, with D uncertain. CDR3 length: 13 residues. V dropped 11 bases and J dropped 2 bases, with 13 bases sitting between them. Germline CDR1 LNHDA, CDR2 SQIVND (reference sequence). The CDR3 region has the DNA TGTGCCGTATCATCGTCCGCTGGAAACACCATATATTTT. Encoded protein: CAVSSSAGNTIYF. Complete variable domain (other parts from reference TRBV19 and TRBJ1-3): DGGITQSPKYLFRKEGQNVTLSCEQNLNHDAMYWYRQDPGQGLRLIYYSQIVNDFQKGDIAEGYSVSREKKESFPLTVTSAQKNPTAFYLCAVSSSAGNTIYFGEGSWLTVV.

V and J are TRBV28 and TRBJ1-2, with a tentative D call TRBD1 (5 bases). The germline V and J ends were trimmed by 2 bases and 4 bases, with 14 bases remaining between them. The CDR3 runs 15 residues. Germline V CDR1 and CDR2: MDHEN, SYDVKM. The CDR3 here is CASSLVGRGTYGYTF. The CDR3 DNA sequence: TGTGCCAGCAGTTTAGTGGGGAGGGGAACCTATGGCTACACCTTC.

CDR3 coding DNA: TGCGCCAGCAGCTTTCAGGGACAGGGTGAAGCTTTCTTT. Encoded protein: CASSFQGQGEAFF. The V call is TRBV5-1, the J call TRBJ1-1; 9 positions match TRBD1. The CDR3 extends over 13 amino acids. The germline V gene encodes CDR1 SGHRS and CDR2 YFSETQ. V dropped 2 bases and J dropped 7; count of bases not matched to a gene: 3.

The chain employs TRBV28 and TRBJ1-4; maybe TRBD1 (6 bases). Trimming took 4 bases from V and 8 from J, leaving 17 bases between them. Germline values: CDR1 MDHEN, CDR2 SYDVKM. This CDR3 spans 15 amino acids. The CDR3 DNA sequence: TGTGCCAGCAGTTCATGGACAGCAGGGGACGAAAAACTGTTTTTT. This translates into CASSSWTAGDEKLFF.

The chain combines TRBV29-1 with TRBJ1-2, with 8 bases that match TRBD1. J was trimmed by 4 bases and V by 7 bases; bases with no gene match: 11. Germline values: CDR1 SQVTM, CDR2 ANQGSEA. This CDR3 is 14 amino acids long. The DNA of the CDR3 is TGCAGCGGGACAACAGGGGGGGGTAGCTATGGCTACACCTTC. It codes for CSGTTGGGSYGYTF.

This sequence joins TRBV9 and TRBJ2-3; 8 bases fit TRBD2. V trimming: 4 bases; J trimming: 0 bases; junction bases outside the gene matches: 10. The CDR3 spans 17 residues. CDR1 and CDR2 (germline): SGDLS, YYNGEE. The CDR3 DNA reads TGTGCCAGCAGCCCGTTGATGACTAGCGCGAGCACAGATACGCAGTATTTT. This codes for CASSPLMTSASTDTQYF.

The rearrangement uses TRBV7-2 and TRBJ2-5; 8 bases match TRBD2. J was trimmed by 5 bases and V by 8 bases; bases with no gene match: 13. Germline V gives CDR1 SGHTA, CDR2 FQGNSA. The CDR3 contains 15 residues. The CDR3 DNA sequence: TGTGCCAGCGCGCCCTCGGGAGGGCCCTCGGAGACCCAGTACTTC. Its protein is CASAPSGGPSETQYF.

The chain combines TRBV19 with TRBJ2-5; D is possibly TRBD1 or TRBD2 (5 bases each). The length of the CDR3 is 13 residues. Germline lookup yields CDR1 LNHDA and CDR2 SQIVND (reference sequence). V was pared by 1 base and J by 3 bases, with 6 bases between. The CDR3 region has the DNA TGTGCCAGTAGTATAGGAGGGGAAGAGACCCAGTACTTC. It is translated as CASSIGGEETQYF. The entire variable domain, with the rest obtained from reference TRBV19 and TRBJ2-5, is as follows: DGGITQSPKYLFRKEGQNVTLSCEQNLNHDAMYWYRQDPGQGLRLIYYSQIVNDFQKGDIAEGYSVSREKKESFPLTVTSAQKNPTAFYLCASSIGGEETQYFGPGTRLLVL.

This chain joins TRBV7-9 and TRBJ2-1; no clear D gene. CDR3 length equals 13 residues. Per germline, CDR1 SEHNR and CDR2 FQNEAQ (reference sequence). V was pared by 4 bases and J by 8 bases, with 12 bases between. The DNA of the CDR3 is TGTGCCAGCAGCTCGACCAATTTACATGAGCAGTTCTTC. Translating it yields CASSSTNLHEQFF. Looking up the rest from reference TRBV7-9 and TRBJ2-1 gives the full variable domain: DTGVSQNPRHKITKRGQNVTFRCDPISEHNRLYWYRQTLGQGPEFLTYFQNEAQLEKSRLLSDRFSAERPKGSFSTLEIQRTEQGDSAMYLCASSSTNLHEQFFGPGTRLTVL.

This clone was seen a single time. CDR3 DNA sequence: TGTGCCAGCAGTCAGACCCGGACTAGCGGCCGGGAGCAGTACTTC. Amino acids: CASSQTRTSGREQYF. The chain uses TRBV6-5 and TRBJ2-7; 10 bases line up with TRBD2. The CDR3 has 15 amino acids. Germline CDR1 MNHEY, CDR2 SVGAGI. The ends lost 5 bases at V and 7 bases at J; junction bases unmatched: 11.

The J gene is TRBJ2-3, the V gene TRBV9; D assignment may be TRBD1 or TRBD2 (6 bases each). The CDR3 extends over 15 amino acids. Per germline, CDR1 SGDLS and CDR2 YYNGEE. V was pared by 2 bases and J by 5 bases, with 15 bases between. The CDR3 coding sequence is TGTGCCAGCAGCGTCACCGGGGGCACGCAAGATACGCAGTATTTT. As protein: CASSVTGGTQDTQYF. Full variable domain (remainder filled in from reference TRBV9 and TRBJ2-3): DSGVTQTPKHLITATGQRVTLRCSPRSGDLSVYWYQQSLDQGLQFLIQYYNGEERAKGNILERFSAQQFPDLHSELNLSSLELGDSALYFCASSVTGGTQDTQYFGPGTRLTVL.

The chain carries TRBV9 and TRBJ2-2; D possibly corresponds to TRBD2 (6 bases). Germline assignment: CDR1 SGDLS and CDR2 YYNGEE. This CDR3 contains 16 residues. Trimming took off 4 bases at V and 6 bases at J, with 19 bases between the two ends. CDR3 sequence: CASSPTGGGGSGELFF. Here the CDR3 DNA reads TGTGCCAGCAGCCCCACCGGGGGAGGCGGTTCCGGGGAGCTGTTTTTT.

The V gene is TRBV25-1, the J gene TRBJ2-7; 7 nucleotides align to TRBD1. The CDR3 consists of 14 residues. The germline V gene has CDR1 MGHDK and CDR2 SYGVNS. V shed 3 bases, J shed 1 base, and the junction held 3 bases outside the gene matches. CDR3 in DNA: TGTGCCAGCAGTGAGCAGGGGGTTTCCTACGAGCAGTACTTC. This gives the protein CASSEQGVSYEQYF.

The chain carries TRBV6-1 and TRBJ2-3, with D uncertain. The CDR3 spans 12 residues. Deletions cut 5 bases from V and 3 bases from J, with 6 bases between. Germline V lookup: CDR1 MNHNS, CDR2 SASEGT. CDR3 residues: CASSKRTDTQYF. DNA for the CDR3: TGTGCCAGCAGTAAGAGGACAGATACGCAGTATTTT.

The J gene is TRBJ2-5, the V gene TRBV5-1; 7 bases fit TRBD2. In germline, CDR1 is SGHRS, CDR2 YFSETQ. Trimming removed 7 bases from V and 2 bases from J; junction bases left unmatched: 14. This CDR3 has 16 residues. This CDR3 is CASGYPLAGRQETQYF. CDR3 bases: TGCGCCAGCGGTTATCCCTTAGCGGGCAGACAAGAGACCCAGTACTTC.

This chain joins TRBV9 and TRBJ2-7; 7 bases are a match to TRBD1. This CDR3 region has 15 residues. The germline V gene has CDR1 SGDLS and CDR2 YYNGEE. The trim removed 4 bases at V and 7 bases at J, leaving 14 bases unmatched. CDR3 amino acids: CASSYNQNQGEEQYF. DNA for the CDR3: TGTGCCAGCAGCTATAACCAAAATCAGGGGGAAGAGCAGTACTTC.

This chain uses TRBV5-4 with TRBJ2-1; D possibly corresponds to TRBD2 (6 bases). V was clipped by 7 bases and J by 7 bases, with 18 bases between them. CDR3 size: 14 residues. Germline CDR1 SGHNT, CDR2 YYREEE (reference sequence). This CDR3 is CASAPRLVTNEQFF. CDR3 in DNA: TGTGCCAGCGCCCCAAGACTAGTCACGAATGAGCAGTTCTTC.

The chain recombines TRBV7-2 with TRBJ2-7; unclear D gene. This CDR3 comprises 12 residues. V shed 1 base and J shed 4 bases, with 5 bases lying between them. The germline CDR1 and CDR2 sequences are SGHTA and FQGNSA. This chain's CDR3 is CASSLVGYEQYF. The CDR3 nucleotides are TGTGCCAGCAGCTTAGTTGGTTACGAGCAGTACTTC.

The gene calls are TRBV18 and TRBJ1-1; D possibly corresponds to TRBD1 (6 bases). Trimming stripped 2 bases from V and 5 bases from J, with 12 bases between. CDR3 size: 14 residues. CDR1 and CDR2 (germline): KGHSH, LQKENI. The CDR3 DNA reads TGTGCCAGCTCACCAGCGACAGGAGAGACTGAAGCTTTCTTT. As protein: CASSPATGETEAFF. The full variable domain, in which reference TRBV18 and TRBJ1-1 provide the parts outside the CDR3, is NAGVMQNPRHLVRRRGQEARLRCSPMKGHSHVYWYRQLPEEGLKFMVYLQKENIIDESGMPKERFSAEFPKEGPSILRIQQVVRGDSAAYFCASSPATGETEAFFGQGTRLTVV.

The V call is TRBV9, the J call TRBJ1-3; the D gene is possibly TRBD1 (5 bases). The CDR3 spans 14 residues. Trimming removed 3 bases from V and 8 bases from J, with 15 bases in between. Germline CDR1 SGDLS, CDR2 YYNGEE. The CDR3 coding sequence is TGTGCCAGCAGCGAGCCGACAGACCGGCACACCATATATTTT. Translation gives CASSEPTDRHTIYF. Based on the CDR3 plus reference TRBV9 and TRBJ1-3, the full variable domain is DSGVTQTPKHLITATGQRVTLRCSPRSGDLSVYWYQQSLDQGLQFLIQYYNGEERAKGNILERFSAQQFPDLHSELNLSSLELGDSALYFCASSEPTDRHTIYFGEGSWLTVV.

J is TRBJ2-5 and V is TRBV4-2, with a possible D match to TRBD1 (6 bases). This CDR3 is built from 15 residues. Per germline, CDR1 LGHNA and CDR2 YNFKEQ. V gave up 3 bases and J gave up 5 bases, with 16 bases separating them. CDR3 bases: TGTGCCAGCAGCCATTCCGTAGGGGGAGTGGAGACCCAGTACTTC. Translation: CASSHSVGGVETQYF.

This chain uses TRBV2 with TRBJ2-1; 15 nucleotides align to TRBD2. The V gene end was trimmed by 7 bases and the J gene end by 8 bases; junction bases not matched to a gene: 3. Germline lookup yields CDR1 SNHLY and CDR2 FYNNEI. The CDR3 extends over 14 amino acids. The CDR3 DNA is TGTGCCAGCAACGGACTAGCGGGAGGGTATGAGCAGTTCTTC. Translation gives CASNGLAGGYEQFF.

The chain links TRBV6-8 to TRBJ2-7, with D perhaps given as TRBD1 or TRBD2 (6 bases each). This CDR3 region has 18 residues. Trimming removed 1 base from V and 1 base from J, with 20 bases in between. Looked up from germline, CDR1 is MNHGY and CDR2 is SAAAGT. DNA of the CDR3: TGTGCCAGCAGTTACTGGGTACAGGGCCCCGGGGGTTCCTACGAGCAGTACTTC. Protein sequence: CASSYWVQGPGGSYEQYF.

The rearrangement uses TRBV2 and TRBJ2-1; D gene unclear. The CDR3 is 13 amino acids. The V end lost 8 bases, the J end lost 6 bases, and 14 bases lay between the germline ends. Germline V CDR1 and CDR2: SNHLY, FYNNEI. The CDR3 DNA is TGTGCCAGCGCTGGGAACGTTGGCAATGAGCAGTTCTTC. Protein sequence: CASAGNVGNEQFF.